These 21 T cell receptor beta chains were all obtained from the same sample, sequenced in a study of blood T cell repertoires in COVID-19. Profiled with immunoSEQ multiplex PCR; TCRdb holds only in-frame clones, not every one. This table has about 250,000 clones, 89% appearing once. Sample: peripheral blood. The receptors stem from a woman aged 40 to 50 who had recovered from COVID-19.

V gene TRBV21-1 combines with J gene TRBJ1-5. TRBV21-1 corresponds to a pseudogene. The CDR3 length is 13 residues. The CDR3 region has the DNA TGTGCCAGCAGCAAAGGGTCCCTAGAGCCCCAGCATTTT. Protein product: CASSKGSLEPQHF.

This clone occurred a few times. The chain has TRBV11-2 and TRBJ2-5; 8 bases are a match to TRBD2. The CDR3 runs to 14 residues. Looked up from germline, CDR1 is SGHAT and CDR2 is FQNNGV. V lost 5 bases to trimming and J lost 5 bases; unmatched junction nucleotides: 7. CDR3 loop: CASSPGTSEETQYF. CDR3 in DNA: TGTGCCAGCAGCCCTGGGACTAGTGAGGAGACCCAGTACTTC.

The chain is built from TRBV7-9 and TRBJ1-2; D remains ambiguous. CDR1 and CDR2 (germline): SEHNR, FQNEAQ (reference sequence). The CDR3 has 13 residues. The V and J ends lost 1 base and 5 bases respectively, with 8 bases between them. The CDR3 DNA reads as TGTGCCAGCAGCTTAGGTCCGACTTATGGCTACACCTTC. It codes for CASSLGPTYGYTF.

Only a few counts were recorded for this clone. V usage is TRBV18 and J usage is TRBJ1-1; D is unclear. This CDR3 is built from 13 residues. Trimming left V 6 bases short and J 1 base short, with 9 bases between. Germline CDR1 and CDR2: KGHSH and LQKENI. CDR3 bases: TGTGCCAGCTCCCAGGCAGGGAACACTGAAGCTTTCTTT. Translated: CASSQAGNTEAFF.

The chain joins TRBV2 to TRBJ1-5; 7 bases align to TRBD1. V lost 5 bases, J lost 3 bases, and 7 bases stayed unmatched. The germline V gene encodes CDR1 SNHLY and CDR2 FYNNEI. The CDR3 runs to 15 residues. The CDR3 DNA reads as TGTGCCAGCAGTAGCCAGGGGGAATACAATCAGCCCCAGCATTTT. Protein sequence: CASSSQGEYNQPQHF.

This clone was seen only once. The V call is TRBV6-2 or TRBV6-3, the J call TRBJ1-2; TRBD1 matches at 10 bases. J was trimmed by 4 bases and V by 2 bases; bases with no gene match: 16. Per the germline V gene, CDR1 is MNHEY and CDR2 is SVGEGT. The CDR3 is 19 residues long. The DNA for the CDR3 is TGTGCCAGCAGTTACCCCTTCCGGGACAGGGGCGCGCCACTCTATGGCTACACCTTC. This translates into CASSYPFRDRGAPLYGYTF.

This clone turned up a few times. The chain employs TRBV7-9 and TRBJ2-7; 7 bases are shared with TRBD2. CDR3 length: 16 residues. Per the germline V gene, CDR1 is SEHNR and CDR2 is FQNEAQ (reference sequence). V shed 2 bases and J 3 bases; nucleotides not matched to a gene: 10. The CDR3 coding sequence is TGTGCCAGCAGCTTACTGAGCGGGGATTTCCTCTACGAGCAGTACGTC. Encoded protein: CASSLLSGDFLYEQYV.

This chain links TRBV7-6 with TRBJ2-2; perhaps TRBD2 as D (6 bases). The germline V gene has CDR1 SGHVS and CDR2 FNYEAQ. V gave up 5 bases and J gave up 0 bases, with 13 bases separating them. This CDR3 region has 16 residues. The DNA of the CDR3 is TGTGCCAGCAGCCCCGCCCCGGGGGCGAACACCGGGGAGCTGTTTTTT. Translation gives CASSPAPGANTGELFF.

J is TRBJ2-7 and V is TRBV19; 10 bases match TRBD2. Trimming at V came to 10 bases and at J to 6 bases, leaving 9 bases not matched to a gene. The CDR3 has 13 amino acids. Looked up from germline, CDR1 is LNHDA and CDR2 is SQIVND (reference sequence). This chain's CDR3 is CAKLAGAAPEQYF. In nucleotides, the CDR3 is TGTGCCAAGCTAGCGGGGGCCGCTCCCGAGCAGTACTTC.

The chain employs TRBV3-1 (or the pseudogene TRBV3-2) and TRBJ2-3; weak D call: TRBD2 (5 bases). Trimming took 2 bases from V and 2 from J, leaving 14 bases between them. The CDR3 consists of 16 residues. Germline CDR1 and CDR2: LGHDT and YNNKEL (reference sequence). The CDR3 bases are TGTGCCAGCAGCCAACTCAGCGGCGTACTCACAGATACGCAGTATTTT. Encoded protein: CASSQLSGVLTDTQYF.

There are a few counts of this clone. The CDR3 region is CASRDGSAFTQYF. The CDR3 region has the DNA TGTGCCAGCAGGGACGGGAGCGCGTTTACGCAGTATTTT. This chain joins TRBV12-3 or TRBV12-4 and TRBJ2-3, with D perhaps matching TRBD2 (6 bases). This CDR3 spans 13 amino acids. Trimming shortened V by 6 bases and J by 8 bases, and 15 bases separated the two germline ends.

The chain is built from TRBV18 and TRBJ2-1; TRBD2 matches 10 bases. Germline-derived CDR1 and CDR2 are KGHSH and LQKENI. V lost 6 bases to trimming and J lost 4 bases; unmatched junction nucleotides: 6. The CDR3 is made up of 15 amino acids. Here the CDR3 DNA reads TGTGCCAGCTCTCTGTCTAGCGGGGGATACAATGAGCAGTTCTTC. Its protein is CASSLSSGGYNEQFF.

This clone was picked up one time. J is TRBJ1-5 and V is TRBV9; no firm D call. V was clipped by 0 bases and J by 0 bases, with 7 bases between them. CDR1 is SGDLS and CDR2 is YYNGEE in the germline V gene. The CDR3 is 15 residues long. This CDR3 is CASSVDGSSNQPQHF. The CDR3 DNA follows: TGTGCCAGCAGCGTAGACGGGTCTAGCAATCAGCCCCAGCATTTT. The full variable domain, rest sourced from reference TRBV9 and TRBJ1-5, is DSGVTQTPKHLITATGQRVTLRCSPRSGDLSVYWYQQSLDQGLQFLIQYYNGEERAKGNILERFSAQQFPDLHSELNLSSLELGDSALYFCASSVDGSSNQPQHFGDGTRLSIL.

The chain employs TRBV5-1 and TRBJ1-2; D is possibly TRBD1 (5 bases). The V gene lost 0 bases and the J gene lost 3 bases, with 12 bases spanning the gap. This CDR3 comprises 15 residues. CDR1 is SGHRS, CDR2 YFSETQ, per germline. Here the CDR3 DNA reads TGCGCCAGCAGCTTGGGAGTAGGAGGGGACTATGGCTACACCTTC. Amino acid sequence: CASSLGVGGDYGYTF.

The J gene is TRBJ2-6, the V gene TRBV5-6; D might be TRBD2 (5 bases). CDR3 length: 16 amino acids. Trimming took 4 bases from V and 2 from J, leaving 13 bases between them. Germline V gene sequence: CDR1 SGHDT, CDR2 YYEEEE. This CDR3 is CASSPEGGAGANVLTF. The CDR3 DNA sequence: TGTGCCAGCAGCCCAGAGGGTGGGGCTGGGGCCAACGTCCTGACTTTC.

The chain's CDR3 is CASSFVLAKDTQYF. CDR3 sequence (DNA): TGTGCCAGCAGCTTTGTCCTGGCAAAAGATACGCAGTATTTT. The gene calls are TRBV11-2 and TRBJ2-3, with no clear D. Looked up from germline, CDR1 is SGHAT and CDR2 is FQNNGV. This CDR3 is built from 14 residues. V was clipped by 3 bases and J by 5 bases, with 12 bases between them.

V gene TRBV19 combines with J gene TRBJ2-1; D possibly corresponds to TRBD1 (5 bases). This CDR3 comprises 15 residues. V lost 4 bases and J lost 3, with 13 bases in between. Germline V CDR1 and CDR2: LNHDA, SQIVND (reference sequence). The CDR3 sequence is CASSKKQALYNEQFF. As DNA, the CDR3 is TGTGCCAGTAGTAAGAAACAGGCGCTCTACAATGAGCAGTTCTTC.

In this sample, this clone turned up many times. The chain employs TRBV19 and TRBJ1-5; possibly TRBD1 for D (6 bases). With 7 bases removed from V and 4 bases from J, the gap between germline ends came to 14 bases. Germline V gene data show CDR1 as LNHDA and CDR2 as SQIVND (reference sequence). CDR3 length: 14 amino acids. The CDR3 region is CASKNRVENQPQHF. The CDR3 DNA is TGTGCCAGTAAAAACAGGGTTGAAAATCAGCCCCAGCATTTT.

This clone came up once. This chain links TRBV19 with TRBJ2-2, with 12 bases that match TRBD2. Per germline, CDR1 LNHDA and CDR2 SQIVND (reference sequence). This CDR3 contains 18 residues. V shed 4 bases and J 6 bases; nucleotides not matched to a gene: 12. In DNA form, the CDR3 reads TGTGCCAGTAGTACAAGTTCGGCTAGCGGGAGGGTTCCCGGGGAGCTGTTTTTT. Translating it yields CASSTSSASGRVPGELFF.

This chain links TRBV7-9 with TRBJ2-5, with TRBD2 as a possible D gene (7 bases). CDR3 length: 16 amino acids. The germline CDR1 and CDR2 sequences are SEHNR and FQNEAQ (reference sequence). V lost 5 bases, J lost 1 base, and 17 bases lay in between. The CDR3 is CASSTGAGASQETQYF. The CDR3 DNA follows: TGTGCCAGCAGCACCGGGGCGGGGGCCTCCCAAGAGACCCAGTACTTC.

The chain uses TRBV2 and TRBJ1-1; 7 nucleotides match TRBD1. Germline V gives CDR1 SNHLY, CDR2 FYNNEI. The junction had 5 bases not matched to a gene; V was cut back by 5 bases and J by 2 bases. There are 14 residues in the CDR3. The CDR3 DNA is TGTGCCAGCAGTTTGGGACAGAAAAACACTGAAGCTTTCTTT. This codes for CASSLGQKNTEAFF.